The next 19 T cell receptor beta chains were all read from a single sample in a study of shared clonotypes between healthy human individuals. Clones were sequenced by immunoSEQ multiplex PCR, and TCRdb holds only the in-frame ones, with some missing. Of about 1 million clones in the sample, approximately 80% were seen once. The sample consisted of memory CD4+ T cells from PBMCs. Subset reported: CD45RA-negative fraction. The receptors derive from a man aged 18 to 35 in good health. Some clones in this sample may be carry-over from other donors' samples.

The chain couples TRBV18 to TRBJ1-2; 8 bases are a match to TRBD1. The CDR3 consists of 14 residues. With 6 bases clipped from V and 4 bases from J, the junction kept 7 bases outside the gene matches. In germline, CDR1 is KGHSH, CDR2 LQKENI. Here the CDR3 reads CASSGDRQAYGYTF. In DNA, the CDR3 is TGTGCCAGCTCCGGGGACAGGCAAGCCTATGGCTACACCTTC.

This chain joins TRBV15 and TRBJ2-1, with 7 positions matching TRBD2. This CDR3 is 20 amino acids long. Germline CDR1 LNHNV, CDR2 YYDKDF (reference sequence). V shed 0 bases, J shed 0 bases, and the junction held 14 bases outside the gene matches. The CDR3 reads CATSRDGGSGHKSSYNEQFF. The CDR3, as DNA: TGTGCCACCAGCAGAGATGGGGGTAGCGGGCATAAGAGCTCCTACAATGAGCAGTTCTTC.

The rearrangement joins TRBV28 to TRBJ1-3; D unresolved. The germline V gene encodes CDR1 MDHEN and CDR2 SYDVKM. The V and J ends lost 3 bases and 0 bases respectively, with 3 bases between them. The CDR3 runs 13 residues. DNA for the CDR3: TGTGCCAGCAGTTTGCGCTCTGGAAACACCATATATTTT. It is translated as CASSLRSGNTIYF.

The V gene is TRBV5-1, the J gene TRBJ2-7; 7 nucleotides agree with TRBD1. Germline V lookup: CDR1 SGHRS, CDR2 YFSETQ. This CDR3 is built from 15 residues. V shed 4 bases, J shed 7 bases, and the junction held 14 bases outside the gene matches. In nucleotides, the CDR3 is TGCGCCAGCAGCCCTTTAACCGGGACAGAGTCGGAGCAGTACTTC. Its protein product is CASSPLTGTESEQYF.

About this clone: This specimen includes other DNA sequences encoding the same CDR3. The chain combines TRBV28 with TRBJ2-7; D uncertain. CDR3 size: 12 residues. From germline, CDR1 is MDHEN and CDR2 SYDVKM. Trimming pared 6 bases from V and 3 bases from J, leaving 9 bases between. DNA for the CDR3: TGTGCCAGCAGCCCTCTCGGCTACGAGCAGTACTTC. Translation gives CASSPLGYEQYF.

CDR3: CASSFRLGRQFF. CDR3 coding DNA: TGTGCCAGCAGCTTTCGCCTGGGACGGCAGTTCTTC. The rearrangement uses TRBV5-8 and TRBJ2-1; D tentatively fits TRBD1 or TRBD2 (5 bases each). Deletions cut 2 bases from V and 12 bases from J, with 12 bases between. CDR3 length: 12 amino acids. Germline values: CDR1 SGHTS, CDR2 YDEGEE.

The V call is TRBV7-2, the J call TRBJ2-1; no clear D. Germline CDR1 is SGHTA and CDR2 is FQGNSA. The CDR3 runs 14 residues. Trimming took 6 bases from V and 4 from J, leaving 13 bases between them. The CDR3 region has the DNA TGTGCCAGCAGGTCCCCGGGTTTTTACAATGAGCAGTTCTTC. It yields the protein CASRSPGFYNEQFF. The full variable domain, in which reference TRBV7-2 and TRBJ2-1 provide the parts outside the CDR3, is GAGVSQSPSNKVTEKGKDVELRCDPISGHTALYWYRQSLGQGLEFLIYFQGNSAPDKSGLPSDRFSAERTGGSVSTLTIQRTQQEDSAVYLCASRSPGFYNEQFFGPGTRLTVL.

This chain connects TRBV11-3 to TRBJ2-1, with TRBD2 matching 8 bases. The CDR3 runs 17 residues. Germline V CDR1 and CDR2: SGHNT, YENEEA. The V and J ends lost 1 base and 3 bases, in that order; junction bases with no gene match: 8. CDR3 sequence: CASSLGVAGNFYNEQFF. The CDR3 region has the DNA TGTGCCAGCAGCTTAGGGGTAGCGGGAAATTTCTACAATGAGCAGTTCTTC.

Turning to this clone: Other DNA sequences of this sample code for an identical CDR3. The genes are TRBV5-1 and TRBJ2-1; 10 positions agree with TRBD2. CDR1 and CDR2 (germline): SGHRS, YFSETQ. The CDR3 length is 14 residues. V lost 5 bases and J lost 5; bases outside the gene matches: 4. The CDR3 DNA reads TGCGCCAGCAGAGGGACTAGCGCTAACAATGAGCAGTTCTTC. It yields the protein CASRGTSANNEQFF.

CDR3 coding DNA: TGTGCCAGCAGTATACAGGGGGTTGGTGGCTACACCTTC. This gives the protein CASSIQGVGGYTF. The chain combines TRBV6-1 with TRBJ1-2, with 8 bases aligning to TRBD1. J was trimmed by 7 bases and V by 5 bases; bases with no gene match: 6. Germline V CDR1 and CDR2: MNHNS, SASEGT. CDR3 size: 13 residues.

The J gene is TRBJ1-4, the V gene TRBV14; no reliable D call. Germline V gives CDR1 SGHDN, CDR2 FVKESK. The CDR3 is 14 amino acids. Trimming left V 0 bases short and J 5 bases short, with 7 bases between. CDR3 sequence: CASSQEYHNEKLFF. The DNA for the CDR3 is TGTGCCAGCAGCCAAGAATATCACAATGAAAAACTGTTTTTT. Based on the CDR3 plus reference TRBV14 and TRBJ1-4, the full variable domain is EAGVTQFPSHSVIEKGQTVTLRCDPISGHDNLYWYRRVMGKEIKFLLHFVKESKQDESGMPNNRFLAERTGGTYSTLKVQPAELEDSGVYFCASSQEYHNEKLFFGSGTQLSVL.

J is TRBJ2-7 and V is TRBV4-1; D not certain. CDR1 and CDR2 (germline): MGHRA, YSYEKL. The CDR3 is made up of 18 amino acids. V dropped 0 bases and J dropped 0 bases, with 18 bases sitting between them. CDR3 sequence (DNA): TGCGCCAGCAGCCAAGATCACGTACTCGTAATAAGCTCCTACGAGCAGTACTTC. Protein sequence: CASSQDHVLVISSYEQYF.

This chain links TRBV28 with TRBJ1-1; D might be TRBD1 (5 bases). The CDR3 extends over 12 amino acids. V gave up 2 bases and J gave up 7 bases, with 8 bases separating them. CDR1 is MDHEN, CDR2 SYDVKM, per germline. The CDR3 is CASSLAGVEAFF. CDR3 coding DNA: TGTGCCAGCAGTTTAGCGGGGGTTGAAGCTTTCTTT.

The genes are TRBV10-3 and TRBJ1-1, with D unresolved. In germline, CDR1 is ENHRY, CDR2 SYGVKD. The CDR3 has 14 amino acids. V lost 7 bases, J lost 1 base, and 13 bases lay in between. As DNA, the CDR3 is TGTGCCATCAAGGCTTTCGATGGGAACACTGAAGCTTTCTTT. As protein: CAIKAFDGNTEAFF.

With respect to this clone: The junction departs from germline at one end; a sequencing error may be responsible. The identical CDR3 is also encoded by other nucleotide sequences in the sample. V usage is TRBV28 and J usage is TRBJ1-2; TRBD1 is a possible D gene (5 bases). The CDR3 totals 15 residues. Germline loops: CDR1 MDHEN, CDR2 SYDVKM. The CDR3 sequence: CASSYRNRPNYGYTF. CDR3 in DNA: TGTGCCAGCAGTTACAGAAACAGGCCTAACTATGGCTACACCTTT.

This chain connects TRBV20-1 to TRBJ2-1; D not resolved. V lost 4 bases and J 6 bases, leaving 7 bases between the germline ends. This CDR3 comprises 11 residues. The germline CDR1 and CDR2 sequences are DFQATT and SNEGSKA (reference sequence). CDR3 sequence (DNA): TGCAGTGCTACGTGGGGCAATGAGCAGTTCTTC. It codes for CSATWGNEQFF.

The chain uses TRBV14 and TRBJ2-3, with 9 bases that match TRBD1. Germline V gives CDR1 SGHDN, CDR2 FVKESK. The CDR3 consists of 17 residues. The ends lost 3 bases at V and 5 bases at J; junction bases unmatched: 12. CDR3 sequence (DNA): TGTGCCAGCAGCCAGCCTACCGGGACAGGGAGAAGAGATACGCAGTATTTT. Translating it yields CASSQPTGTGRRDTQYF.

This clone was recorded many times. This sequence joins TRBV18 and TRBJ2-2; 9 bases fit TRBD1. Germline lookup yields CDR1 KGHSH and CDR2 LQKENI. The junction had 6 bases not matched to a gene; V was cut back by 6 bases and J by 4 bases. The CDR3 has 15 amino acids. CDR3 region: CASSSGTGSTGELFF. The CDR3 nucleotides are TGTGCCAGCTCGTCCGGGACAGGGAGCACCGGGGAGCTGTTTTTT.

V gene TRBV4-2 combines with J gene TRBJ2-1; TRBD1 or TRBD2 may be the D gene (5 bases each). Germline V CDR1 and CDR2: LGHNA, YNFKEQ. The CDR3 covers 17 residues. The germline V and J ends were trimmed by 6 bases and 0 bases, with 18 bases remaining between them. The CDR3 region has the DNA TGTGCCAGCAGTCCGCTAGGGTCTGGGGGCTCCTACAATGAGCAGTTCTTC. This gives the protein CASSPLGSGGSYNEQFF.